Listed below are T cell receptor beta chains from one sample, sequenced in a study of blood T cell repertoires in COVID-19. Method: immunoSEQ multiplex PCR; TCRdb's copy keeps in-frame clones and lacks some. The profile shows under 500,000 clones, 75% to 90% of them singletons. Sequenced sample: PBMCs or T cells enriched from blood (not recorded which). The receptors were gathered from a man aged 30 to 45 who had recovered from COVID-19. Both conserved end residues are part of each CDR3. A D gene is named only where the DNA matches it firmly. A clone size is listed for some rows: how often the clone was seen (once, few, many), or a class if it is expanded.

TRBV11-3	TRBD1	TRBJ1-1	once	CASSLGDRGRAFF	TGTGCCAGCAGCTTGGGGGACAGGGGTCGTGCTTTCTTT
TRBV18	NA	TRBJ1-2	NA	CASSPGGPVRKGGYTF	TGTGCCAGCTCACCAGGGGGCCCGGTCCGGAAGGGTGGCTACACCTTC
TRBV27	TRBD2	TRBJ2-1	NA	CASSPPGLAGFNEQFF	TGTGCCAGCAGTCCCCCCGGACTAGCGGGATTCAATGAGCAGTTCTTC
TRBV5-1	NA	TRBJ1-1	NA	CASRDVAGNTEAFF	TGCGCCAGCAGGGATGTCGCAGGGAACACTGAAGCTTTCTTT
TRBV3-1/TRBV3-2	TRBD1	TRBJ2-7	NA	CASSRQGSSYEQYF	TGTGCCAGCAGCCGACAGGGTAGCTCCTACGAGCAGTACTTC
TRBV24-1	NA	TRBJ2-1	NA	CATSDLVASSYNEQFF	TGTGCCACCAGTGATTTAGTGGCTAGCTCCTACAATGAGCAGTTCTTC
TRBV19	TRBD2	TRBJ2-5	NA	CASSIELAVLSSKETQYF	TGTGCCAGTAGTATAGAACTAGCGGTCTTATCATCAAAAGAGACCCAGTACTTC
TRBV27	NA	TRBJ1-1	few	CASSLGFRGAAFF	TGTGCCAGCAGTTTGGGATTCAGGGGCGCAGCTTTCTTT
TRBV18	TRBD1	TRBJ1-1	once	CASSLQTGGDTEAFF	TGTGCCAGCTCACTCCAGACAGGGGGGGACACTGAAGCTTTCTTT
TRBV6-5	NA	TRBJ1-5	NA	CASSRDRFNQPQHF	TGTGCCAGCAGTAGAGACAGATTTAATCAGCCCCAGCATTTT
TRBV29-1	TRBD2	TRBJ2-1	NA	CSVGSSGRALPKQFF	TGCAGCGTTGGGTCCAGCGGGAGGGCCCTCCCCAAGCAGTTCTTC
TRBV7-9	TRBD1	TRBJ2-5	NA	CASSFSQDRGETQYF	TGTGCCAGCAGCTTTAGCCAGGACAGGGGGGAGACCCAGTACTTC
TRBV27	NA	TRBJ1-1	NA	CASSYRANTEAFF	TGTGCCAGCAGTTACAGGGCTAACACTGAAGCTTTCTTT
TRBV5-6	TRBD1	TRBJ1-2	NA	CASSGPGQGPGIIYGYTF	TGTGCCAGCAGCGGTCCGGGACAGGGGCCCGGAATTATCTATGGCTACACCTTC
TRBV28	NA	TRBJ1-1	once	CASSLGGAGTEAFF	TGTGCCAGCAGTTTGGGAGGGGCGGGCACTGAAGCTTTCTTT
TRBV5-6	NA	TRBJ2-7	NA	CASSLRWRRNLSYEQYF	TGTGCCAGCAGCTTGCGGTGGAGGCGAAACCTCTCCTACGAGCAGTACTTC
TRBV4-2	TRBD2	TRBJ2-3	NA	CASSQDRLAPDTQYF	TGTGCCAGCAGCCAAGACAGACTAGCCCCAGATACGCAGTATTTT
TRBV28	NA	TRBJ2-4	NA	CASSRTWAKNIQYF	TGTGCCAGCAGTCGTACATGGGCCAAAAACATTCAGTACTTC
TRBV25-1	TRBD2	TRBJ2-1	NA	CASSTGTSEYNEQFF	TGTGCCAGCTCCACCGGGACTAGCGAGTACAATGAGCAGTTCTTC
TRBV27	TRBD1	TRBJ2-1	NA	CASSRGQYEQFF	TGTGCCAGCAGCCGGGGACAGTATGAGCAGTTCTTC
TRBV19	TRBD2	TRBJ2-2	NA	CASTGGSRTGELFF	TGTGCCAGTACGGGCGGGAGTCGTACCGGGGAGCTGTTTTTT
TRBV3-1/TRBV3-2	TRBD2	TRBJ2-7	NA	CASSPGTSGYEQYF	TGTGCCAGCAGCCCCGGGACTAGCGGTTACGAGCAGTACTTC
TRBV10-3	NA	TRBJ2-3	NA	CAVGRPSTLTDTQYF	TGTGCCGTGGGGCGTCCATCAACCCTCACAGATACGCAGTATTTT
TRBV19	TRBD1	TRBJ1-5	NA	CASSIGTGRSPGHF	TGTGCCAGTAGTATCGGGACAGGGAGGAGTCCAGGGCATTTT
TRBV12-3/TRBV12-4	NA	TRBJ2-1	once	CASSQDSLGEQFF	TGTGCCAGCAGTCAGGACTCTCTCGGAGAGCAGTTCTTC
TRBV28	NA	TRBJ2-2	NA	CASRTTNTGELFF	TGTGCCAGTAGGACAACGAACACCGGGGAGCTGTTTTTT
TRBV9	TRBD1	TRBJ2-7	NA	CASSVGTGGSYEQYF	TGTGCCAGCAGCGTAGGGACAGGGGGCTCCTACGAGCAGTACTTC
TRBV3-1/TRBV3-2	NA	TRBJ1-2	NA	CASRVQGGLGYTF	TGTGCCAGCAGGGTCCAGGGCGGTCTTGGCTACACCTTC
TRBV27	TRBD2	TRBJ2-7	NA	CASTLTSGNWHF	TGTGCCAGCACCTTGACTAGCGGGAATTGGCACTTC
TRBV12-5	TRBD1	TRBJ2-5	NA	CASVPGTGKDEETQYF	TGTGCTAGTGTTCCTGGGACAGGGAAAGATGAAGAGACCCAGTACTTC
TRBV27	TRBD2	TRBJ2-3	NA	CASRYPGRELNF	TGTGCCAGCCGTTACCCCGGGCGGGAGCTGAATTTT
TRBV28	NA	TRBJ2-7	many	CASSPTLQGSKNEQYF	TGTGCCAGCAGTCCAACGCTTCAGGGGAGCAAGAACGAGCAGTACTTC
TRBV4-1	NA	TRBJ1-2	once	CASSLGRSNYGYTF	TGCGCCAGCAGTCTGGGCAGGTCCAACTATGGCTACACCTTC
TRBV28	NA	TRBJ2-3	once	CASSWLSDTQYF	TGTGCCAGCAGCTGGCTCTCAGATACGCAGTATTTT
TRBV5-4	TRBD2	TRBJ2-7	NA	CASSFAGDVYEQYF	TGTGCCAGCAGCTTTGCGGGAGACGTGTACGAGCAGTACTTC
TRBV29-1	TRBD1	TRBJ1-4	NA	CSVEAGQTSEKLFF	TGCAGCGTTGAAGCGGGACAGACCTCTGAAAAACTGTTTTTT
TRBV30	TRBD1	TRBJ1-1	once	CAWSATGGRDEAFF	TGTGCCTGGAGTGCGACAGGGGGAAGGGATGAAGCTTTCTTT
TRBV5-1	NA	TRBJ2-1	NA	CASSLVRNEQFF	TGCGCCAGCAGCTTGGTCCGCAATGAGCAGTTCTTC
TRBV5-5	NA	TRBJ2-1	NA	CASSFVYNEQFF	TGTGCCAGCAGCTTCGTATACAATGAGCAGTTCTTC
TRBV9	TRBD1	TRBJ1-4	NA	CASSDRDRGATNEKLFF	TGTGCCAGCAGCGACCGGGACAGGGGAGCAACTAATGAAAAACTGTTTTTT
TRBV28	TRBD1	TRBJ1-3	NA	CASRPPWDRGRFRSGNTIYF	TGTGCCAGCAGACCCCCATGGGACAGGGGAAGGTTTAGGTCTGGAAACACCATATATTTT
TRBV10-3	NA	TRBJ2-2	NA	CAIGQIGRELFF	TGTGCCATCGGACAGATCGGCCGGGAGCTGTTTTTT
TRBV28	TRBD1	TRBJ1-1	NA	CASSMTGWGTEAFF	TGTGCCAGCAGTATGACAGGGTGGGGCACTGAAGCTTTCTTT
TRBV28	NA	TRBJ2-7	NA	CASSFLRTGGPYEQYF	TGTGCCAGCAGTTTCCTTCGGACGGGGGGCCCCTACGAGCAGTACTTC
TRBV24-1	TRBD2	TRBJ2-1	NA	CATSPRGTSGPTLYNEQFF	TGTGCCACCAGTCCTAGGGGGACTAGCGGGCCTACTCTCTACAATGAGCAGTTCTTC
TRBV3-1/TRBV3-2	TRBD2	TRBJ2-3	NA	CASSPGLASADTQYF	TGTGCCAGCAGCCCGGGACTAGCGAGTGCAGATACGCAGTATTTT
TRBV7-9	NA	TRBJ1-2	NA	CASSLTTVDGYTF	TGTGCCAGCAGCTTAACCACAGTGGATGGCTACACCTTC
TRBV19	NA	TRBJ2-3	NA	CASSIASLVDTQYF	TGTGCCAGTAGTATAGCAAGCTTGGTCGATACGCAGTATTTT
TRBV7-2	TRBD2	TRBJ2-7	once	CASSFPGLAGLYF	TGTGCCAGCAGCTTTCCGGGACTAGCGGGACTGTACTTC
TRBV10-2	NA	TRBJ2-1	once	CASSAPEGQFF	TGCGCCAGCAGTGCCCCGGAGGGGCAGTTCTTC